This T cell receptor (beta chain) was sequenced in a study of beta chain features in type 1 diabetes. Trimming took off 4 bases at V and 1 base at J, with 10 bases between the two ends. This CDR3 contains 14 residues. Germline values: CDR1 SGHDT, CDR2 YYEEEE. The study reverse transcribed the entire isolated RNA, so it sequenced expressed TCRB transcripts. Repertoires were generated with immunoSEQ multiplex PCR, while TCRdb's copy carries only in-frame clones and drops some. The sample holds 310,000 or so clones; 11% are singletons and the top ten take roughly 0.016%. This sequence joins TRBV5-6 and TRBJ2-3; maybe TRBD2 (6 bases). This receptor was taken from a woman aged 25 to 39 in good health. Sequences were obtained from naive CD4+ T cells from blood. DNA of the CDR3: TGTGCCAGCAGCCCGGGGGTTGGCACAGATACGCAGTATTTT. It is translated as CASSPGVGTDTQYF.